The clone carrying this T cell receptor (beta chain) has only a few counts. Germline loops: CDR1 SGDLS, CDR2 YYNGEE. The V and J ends lost 3 bases and 8 bases, in that order; junction bases with no gene match: 10. The CDR3 is 16 residues long. This entry comes from a study of blood T cell repertoires in COVID-19. Across the study: From the United States, Italy and Spain came samples of acute and convalescent COVID-19. T cells, B-cell-depleted T cells, or PBMCs supplied cDNA or gDNA.

Data came from immunoSEQ multiplex PCR; TCRdb stores just in-frame clones and leaves some out. The sample includes about 250,000 clones, 80% to 90% of them seen just once. V is TRBV9 and J is TRBJ1-5, with 11 bases fitting TRBD1. This sequence was found in a woman aged 40 to 50 who had been exposed to COVID-19. Sequenced: PBMCs or T cells enriched from blood (not recorded which). CDR3 DNA sequence: TGTGCCAGCAGCGCGACCGGGACAGGGGGAGGAGAGCCCCAGCATTTT. It yields the protein CASSATGTGGGEPQHF.